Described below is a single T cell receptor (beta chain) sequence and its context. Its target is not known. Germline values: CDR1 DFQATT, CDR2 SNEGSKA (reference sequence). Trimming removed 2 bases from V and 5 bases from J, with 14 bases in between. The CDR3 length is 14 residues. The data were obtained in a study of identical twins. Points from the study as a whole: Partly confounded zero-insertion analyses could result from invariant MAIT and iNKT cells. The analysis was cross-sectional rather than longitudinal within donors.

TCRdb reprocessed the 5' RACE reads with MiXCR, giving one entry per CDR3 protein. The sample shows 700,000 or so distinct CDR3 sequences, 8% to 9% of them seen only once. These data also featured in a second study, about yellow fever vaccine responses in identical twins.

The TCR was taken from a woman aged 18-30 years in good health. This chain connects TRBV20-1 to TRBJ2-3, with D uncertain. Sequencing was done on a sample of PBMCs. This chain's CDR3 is CSARPNHGGDTQYF. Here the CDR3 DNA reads TGCAGTGCTAGACCAAACCATGGTGGAGATACGCAGTATTTT.